Shown below are 5 T cell receptor beta chains from a single sample sequenced in a study of T cells in localized non-small cell lung cancer. Clones were read by immunoSEQ multiplex PCR, and TCRdb kept only the in-frame ones, dropping some. The table records roughly 2,300 clones, 20% to 25% of them present only once. Material: normal lung tissue next to the tumor, obtained before any cancer treatment. These receptors all come from a man between 40 and 70 years old with stage II squamous cell lung carcinoma.

There are a few counts of this clone. The chain links TRBV29-1 to TRBJ2-2, with D uncertain. In germline, CDR1 is SQVTM, CDR2 ANQGSEA. Trimming left V 6 bases short and J 0 bases short, with 8 bases between. The CDR3 totals 13 residues. The DNA for the CDR3 is TGCAGCGTCTGGAGTCCGAACACCGGGGAGCTGTTTTTT. Its protein product is CSVWSPNTGELFF.

The CDR3 bases are TGTGCCATTAGGGGTGCAGCCCAAGAGACCCAGTACTTC. As protein: CAIRGAAQETQYF. The chain couples TRBV6-8 to TRBJ2-5, with D perhaps matching TRBD1 (5 bases). Trimming removed 10 bases at V and 1 base at J, with 13 bases between. Germline lookup yields CDR1 MNHGY and CDR2 SAAAGT. This CDR3 has 13 amino acids.

The chain recombines TRBV14 with TRBJ2-1; TRBD2 matches at 10 bases. Germline assignment: CDR1 SGHDN and CDR2 FVKESK. Losses at the gene ends were 4 bases for V and 9 bases for J; bases not matched to a gene: 21. The CDR3 totals 19 residues. The CDR3 protein is CASSPGRLAGAFGRIEQFF. The CDR3 nucleotides are TGTGCCAGCAGCCCAGGCCGGCTAGCGGGAGCCTTTGGGAGAATTGAGCAGTTCTTC.

The chain uses TRBV19 and TRBJ2-7; D may be TRBD2 (5 bases). Trimming pared 5 bases from V and 6 bases from J, leaving 11 bases between. The CDR3 has 12 residues. Germline V lookup: CDR1 LNHDA, CDR2 SQIVND (reference sequence). The CDR3 sequence is CASSRGMGEQYF. The CDR3 bases are TGTGCCAGTAGTCGGGGTATGGGCGAGCAGTACTTC.

The chain couples TRBV28 to TRBJ2-7, with unresolved D. CDR3 length: 16 residues. V lost 4 bases and J lost 2, with 18 bases in between. CDR1 is MDHEN and CDR2 is SYDVKM in the germline V gene. This CDR3 reads CASSSPVRPLPYEQYF. The CDR3 DNA follows: TGTGCCAGCAGTTCCCCAGTTAGGCCCTTACCCTACGAGCAGTACTTC.